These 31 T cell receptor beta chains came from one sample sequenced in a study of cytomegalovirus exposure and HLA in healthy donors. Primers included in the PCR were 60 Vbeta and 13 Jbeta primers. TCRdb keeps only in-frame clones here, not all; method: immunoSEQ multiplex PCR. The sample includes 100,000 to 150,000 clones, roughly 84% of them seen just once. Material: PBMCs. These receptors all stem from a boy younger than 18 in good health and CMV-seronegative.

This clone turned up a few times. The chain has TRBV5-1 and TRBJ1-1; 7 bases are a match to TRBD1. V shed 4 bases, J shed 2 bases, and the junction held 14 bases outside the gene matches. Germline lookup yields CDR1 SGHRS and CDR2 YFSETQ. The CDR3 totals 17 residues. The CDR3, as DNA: TGCGCCAGCAGCCAGCTCGACAGGGTCGTGGGAAACACTGAAGCTTTCTTT. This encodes CASSQLDRVVGNTEAFF.

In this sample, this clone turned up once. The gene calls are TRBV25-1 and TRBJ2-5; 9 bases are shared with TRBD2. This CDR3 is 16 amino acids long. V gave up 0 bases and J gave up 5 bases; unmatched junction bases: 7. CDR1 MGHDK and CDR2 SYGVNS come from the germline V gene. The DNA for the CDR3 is TGTGCCAGCAGTGAATATCGCCCCGGACTAGCGGAGACCCAGTACTTC. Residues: CASSEYRPGLAETQYF.

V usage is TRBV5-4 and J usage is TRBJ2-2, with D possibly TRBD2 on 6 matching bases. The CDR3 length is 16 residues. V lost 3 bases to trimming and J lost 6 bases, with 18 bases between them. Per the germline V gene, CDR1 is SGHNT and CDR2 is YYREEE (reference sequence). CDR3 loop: CASSSRERAWSGELFF. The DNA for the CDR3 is TGTGCCAGCAGCTCCCGGGAGCGGGCCTGGTCCGGGGAGCTGTTTTTT.

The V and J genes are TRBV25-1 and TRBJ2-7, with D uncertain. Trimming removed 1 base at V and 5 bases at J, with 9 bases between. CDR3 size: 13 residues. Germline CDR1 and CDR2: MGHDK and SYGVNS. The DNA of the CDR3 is TGTGCCAGCAGTGAATTCAATACTAACGAGCAGTACTTC. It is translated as CASSEFNTNEQYF.

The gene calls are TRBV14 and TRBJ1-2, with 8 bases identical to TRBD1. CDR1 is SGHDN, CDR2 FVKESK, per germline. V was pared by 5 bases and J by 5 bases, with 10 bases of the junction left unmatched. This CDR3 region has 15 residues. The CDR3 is CASSETYRGVYGYTF. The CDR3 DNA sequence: TGTGCCAGCAGCGAGACCTACAGGGGGGTTTATGGCTACACCTTC.

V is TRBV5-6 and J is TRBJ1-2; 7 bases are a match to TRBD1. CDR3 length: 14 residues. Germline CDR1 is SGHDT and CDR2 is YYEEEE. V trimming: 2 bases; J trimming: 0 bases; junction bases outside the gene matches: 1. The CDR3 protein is CASSLQGPNYGYTF. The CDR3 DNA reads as TGTGCCAGCAGCTTACAGGGGCCTAACTATGGCTACACCTTC.

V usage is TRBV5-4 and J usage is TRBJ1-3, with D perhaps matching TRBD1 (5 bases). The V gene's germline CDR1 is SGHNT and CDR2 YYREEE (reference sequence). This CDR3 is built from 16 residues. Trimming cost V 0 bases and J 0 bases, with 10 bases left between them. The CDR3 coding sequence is TGTGCCAGCAGCTTGGCTGGGGGGTCCTCTGGAAACACCATATATTTT. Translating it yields CASSLAGGSSGNTIYF.

The CDR3 DNA reads TGTGCCAGCAGCGTAGCAGCTAGCGCTCGCACAGATACGCAGTATTTT. Translation: CASSVAASARTDTQYF. The rearrangement links TRBV9 to TRBJ2-3, with D possibly matching TRBD2 (6 bases). The CDR3 sequence is 16 residues long. Trimming left V 0 bases short and J 1 base short, with 12 bases between. Germline V gene sequence: CDR1 SGDLS, CDR2 YYNGEE.

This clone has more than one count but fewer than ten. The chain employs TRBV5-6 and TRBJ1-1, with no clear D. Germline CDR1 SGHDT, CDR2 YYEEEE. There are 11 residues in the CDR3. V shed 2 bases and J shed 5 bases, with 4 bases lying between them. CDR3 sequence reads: CASSFRTEAFF. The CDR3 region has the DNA TGTGCCAGCAGCTTCAGGACTGAAGCTTTCTTT.

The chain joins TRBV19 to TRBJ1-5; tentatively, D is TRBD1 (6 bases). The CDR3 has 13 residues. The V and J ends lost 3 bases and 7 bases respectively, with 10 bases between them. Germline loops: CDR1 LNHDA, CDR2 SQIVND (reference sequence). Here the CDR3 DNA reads TGTGCCAGTAGTATCCCAGGGGAACAGCCCCAGCATTTT. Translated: CASSIPGEQPQHF. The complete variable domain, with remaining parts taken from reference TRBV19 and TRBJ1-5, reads DGGITQSPKYLFRKEGQNVTLSCEQNLNHDAMYWYRQDPGQGLRLIYYSQIVNDFQKGDIAEGYSVSREKKESFPLTVTSAQKNPTAFYLCASSIPGEQPQHFGDGTRLSIL.

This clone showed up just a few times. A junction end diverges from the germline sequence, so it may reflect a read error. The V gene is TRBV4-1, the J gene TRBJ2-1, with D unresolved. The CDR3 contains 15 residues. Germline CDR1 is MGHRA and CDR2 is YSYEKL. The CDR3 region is CASTQISQTYNEQFF. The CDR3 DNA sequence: TGCGCCAGCACCCAAATATCGCAGACCTACAATGAGCAGTTCTTC.

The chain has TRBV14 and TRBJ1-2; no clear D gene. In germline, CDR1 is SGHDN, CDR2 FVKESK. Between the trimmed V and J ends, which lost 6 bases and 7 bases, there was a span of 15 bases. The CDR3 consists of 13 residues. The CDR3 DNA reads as TGTGCCAGCAGTCGGACGGGGTTGAGTGGCTACACCTTC. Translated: CASSRTGLSGYTF.

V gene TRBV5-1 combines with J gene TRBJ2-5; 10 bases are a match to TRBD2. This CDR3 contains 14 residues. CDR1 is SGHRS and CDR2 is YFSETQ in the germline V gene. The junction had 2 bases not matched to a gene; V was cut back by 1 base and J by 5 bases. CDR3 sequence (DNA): TGCGCCAGCAGCTTGTCGACTAGCGGGGAGACCCAGTACTTC. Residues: CASSLSTSGETQYF.

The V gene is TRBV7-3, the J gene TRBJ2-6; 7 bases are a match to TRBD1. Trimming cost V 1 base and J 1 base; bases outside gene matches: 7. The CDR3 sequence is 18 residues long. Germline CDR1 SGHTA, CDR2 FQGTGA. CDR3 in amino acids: CASSLRGTVNSGANVLTF. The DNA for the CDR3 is TGTGCCAGCAGCTTAAGGGGGACAGTAAATTCTGGGGCCAACGTCCTGACTTTC.

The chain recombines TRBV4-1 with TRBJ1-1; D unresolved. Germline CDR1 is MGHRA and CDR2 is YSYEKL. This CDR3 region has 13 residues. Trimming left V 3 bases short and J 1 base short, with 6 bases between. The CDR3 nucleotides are TGCGCCAGCAGCCACCAGGAGAACACTGAAGCTTTCTTT. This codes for CASSHQENTEAFF.

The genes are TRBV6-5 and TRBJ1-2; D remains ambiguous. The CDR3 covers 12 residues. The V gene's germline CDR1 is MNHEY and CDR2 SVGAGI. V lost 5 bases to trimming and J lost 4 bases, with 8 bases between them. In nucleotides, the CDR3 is TGTGCCAGCAGTCCCGGTAGCTATGGCTACACCTTC. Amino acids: CASSPGSYGYTF.

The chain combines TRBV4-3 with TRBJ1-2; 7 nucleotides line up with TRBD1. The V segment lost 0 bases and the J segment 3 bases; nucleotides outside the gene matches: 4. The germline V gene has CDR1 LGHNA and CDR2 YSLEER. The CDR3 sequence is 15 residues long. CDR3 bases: TGCGCCAGCAGCCAAGATCTCGGGACAGACTATGGCTACACCTTC. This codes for CASSQDLGTDYGYTF.

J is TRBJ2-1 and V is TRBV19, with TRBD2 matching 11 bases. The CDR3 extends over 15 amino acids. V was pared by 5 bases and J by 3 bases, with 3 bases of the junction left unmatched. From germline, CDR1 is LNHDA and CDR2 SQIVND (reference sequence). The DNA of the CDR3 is TGTGCCAGTAGTGTACTAGCGGGAGACTACAATGAGCAGTTCTTC. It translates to CASSVLAGDYNEQFF. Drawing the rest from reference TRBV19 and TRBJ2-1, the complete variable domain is DGGITQSPKYLFRKEGQNVTLSCEQNLNHDAMYWYRQDPGQGLRLIYYSQIVNDFQKGDIAEGYSVSREKKESFPLTVTSAQKNPTAFYLCASSVLAGDYNEQFFGPGTRLTVL.

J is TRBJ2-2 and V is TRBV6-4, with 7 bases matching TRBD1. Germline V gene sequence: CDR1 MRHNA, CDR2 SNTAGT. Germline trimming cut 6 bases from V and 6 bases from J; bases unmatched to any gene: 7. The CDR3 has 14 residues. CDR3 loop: CASSQRQGAGELFF. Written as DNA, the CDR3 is TGTGCCAGCAGCCAACGACAGGGTGCCGGGGAGCTGTTTTTT.

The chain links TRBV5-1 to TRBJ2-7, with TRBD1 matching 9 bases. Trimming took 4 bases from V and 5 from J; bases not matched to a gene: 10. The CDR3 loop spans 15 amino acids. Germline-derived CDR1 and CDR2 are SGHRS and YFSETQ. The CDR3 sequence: CASSAGTGSGNEQYF. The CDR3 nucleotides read TGCGCCAGCAGCGCCGGGACAGGGTCAGGTAACGAGCAGTACTTC. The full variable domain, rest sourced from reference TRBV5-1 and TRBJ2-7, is KAGVTQTPRYLIKTRGQQVTLSCSPISGHRSVSWYQQTPGQGLQFLFEYFSETQRNKGNFPGRFSGRQFSNSRSEMNVSTLELGDSALYLCASSAGTGSGNEQYFGPGTRLTVT.

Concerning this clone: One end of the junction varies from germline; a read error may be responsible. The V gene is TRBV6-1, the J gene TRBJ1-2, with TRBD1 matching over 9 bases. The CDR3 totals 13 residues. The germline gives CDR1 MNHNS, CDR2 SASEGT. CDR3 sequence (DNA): TGTGCCAGCAGTGGAGGACAGGGGTATGGCTACCCCTTC. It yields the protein CASSGGQGYGYPF.

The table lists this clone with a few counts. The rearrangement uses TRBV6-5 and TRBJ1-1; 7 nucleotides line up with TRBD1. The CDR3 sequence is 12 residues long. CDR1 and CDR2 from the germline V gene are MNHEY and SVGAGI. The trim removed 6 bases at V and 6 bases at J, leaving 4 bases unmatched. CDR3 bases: TGTGCCAGCAGCCCACAGGGGTCTGAAGCTTTCTTT. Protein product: CASSPQGSEAFF.

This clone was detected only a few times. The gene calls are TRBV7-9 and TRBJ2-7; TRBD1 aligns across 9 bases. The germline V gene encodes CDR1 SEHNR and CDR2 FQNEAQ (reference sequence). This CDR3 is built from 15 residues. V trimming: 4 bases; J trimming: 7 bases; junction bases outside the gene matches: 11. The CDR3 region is CASSSRDRDLGEQYF. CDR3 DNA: TGTGCCAGCAGCTCCCGGGACAGGGACTTGGGGGAGCAGTACTTC.

DNA for the CDR3: TGCGCCAGCAGCCAAGAGGGGCTAGGTTCAGAGACCCAGTACTTC. It translates to CASSQEGLGSETQYF. This chain connects TRBV4-3 to TRBJ2-5; tentatively, D is TRBD1 (5 bases). CDR1 is LGHNA and CDR2 is YSLEER in the germline V gene. The CDR3 length is 15 residues. Trimming stripped 0 bases from V and 4 bases from J, with 12 bases between.

The CDR3: CASSSGLPNTGELFF. The DNA for the CDR3 is TGTGCCAGCAGCTCGGGACTTCCAAACACCGGGGAGCTGTTTTTT. The chain recombines TRBV7-9 with TRBJ2-2; weak D call: TRBD2 (6 bases). The germline gives CDR1 SEHNR, CDR2 FQNEAQ (reference sequence). This CDR3 is built from 15 residues. V was trimmed by 4 bases and J by 2 bases, leaving 11 bases between them.

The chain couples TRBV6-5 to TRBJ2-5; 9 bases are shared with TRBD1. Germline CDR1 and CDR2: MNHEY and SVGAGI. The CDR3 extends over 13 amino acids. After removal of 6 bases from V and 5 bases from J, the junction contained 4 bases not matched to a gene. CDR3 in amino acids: CASRTGGVETQYF. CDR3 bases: TGTGCCAGCAGAACAGGGGGCGTCGAGACCCAGTACTTC.

CDR3 sequence (DNA): TGTGCCAGTAGTTCCAGCTTGAAGCGGAACTATGGCTACACCTTC. Translated: CASSSSLKRNYGYTF. The J gene is TRBJ1-2, the V gene TRBV19; the D is unclear. The CDR3 is 15 residues long. Trimming left V 5 bases short and J 2 bases short, with 15 bases between. The germline gives CDR1 LNHDA, CDR2 SQIVND (reference sequence).

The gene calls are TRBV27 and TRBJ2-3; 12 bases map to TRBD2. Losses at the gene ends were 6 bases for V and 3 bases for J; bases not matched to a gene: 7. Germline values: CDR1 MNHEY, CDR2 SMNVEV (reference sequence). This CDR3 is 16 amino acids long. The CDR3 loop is CASSRSTSGGTDTQYF. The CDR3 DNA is TGTGCCAGCAGCCGGTCGACTAGCGGGGGTACAGATACGCAGTATTTT.

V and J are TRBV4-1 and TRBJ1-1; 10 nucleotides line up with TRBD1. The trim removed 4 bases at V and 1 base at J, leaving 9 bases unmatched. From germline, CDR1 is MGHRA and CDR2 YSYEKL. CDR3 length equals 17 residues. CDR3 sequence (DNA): TGCGCCAGCAGCCCCGAACCGGGACAGGGGAAGAACACTGAAGCTTTCTTT. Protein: CASSPEPGQGKNTEAFF.

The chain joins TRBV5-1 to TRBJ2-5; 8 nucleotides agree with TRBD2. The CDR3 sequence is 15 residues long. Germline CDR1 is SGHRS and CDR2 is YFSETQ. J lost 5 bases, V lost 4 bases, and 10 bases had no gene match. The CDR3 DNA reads TGCGCCAGCAGCATCGGAGCGGGAGTCTGGGAGACCCAGTACTTC. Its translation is CASSIGAGVWETQYF.

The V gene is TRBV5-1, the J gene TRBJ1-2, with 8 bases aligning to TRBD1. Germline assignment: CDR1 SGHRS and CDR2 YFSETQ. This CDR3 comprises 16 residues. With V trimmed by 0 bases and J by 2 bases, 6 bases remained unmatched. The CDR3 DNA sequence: TGCGCCAGCAGCTTGGACAGGGGGAGGGGAAACTATGGCTACACCTTC. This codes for CASSLDRGRGNYGYTF.